This TCR beta chain was recorded in a study of cytomegalovirus exposure and HLA in healthy donors. Study observations and caveats: Researchers counted over 150 TCR beta chains as cytomegalovirus-associated.

Germline CDR1 is SNHLY and CDR2 is FYNNEI. With V trimmed by 0 bases and J by 6 bases, 7 bases remained unmatched. The length of the CDR3 is 16 residues. Details on this clone: Its antigen remains unknown.

Repertoires were generated with immunoSEQ multiplex PCR, while TCRdb's copy carries only in-frame clones and drops some. The sample holds fewer than 130,000 clones, approximately 89% seen once. The donors were part of the validation cohort of over a hundred subjects. That cohort was separate from the first cohort, which comprised fewer than 800 subjects. This chain links TRBV2 with TRBJ2-3; 9 nucleotides agree with TRBD1. The sequence was collected from a woman between 18 and 29 years old in good health and CMV-seronegative. Sequencing was done on a sample of PBMCs. Written as DNA, the CDR3 is TGTGCCAGCAGTGAAGCCTCCGGGACAGGGAGGGATACGCAGTATTTT. Translating it yields CASSEASGTGRDTQYF. The full variable domain, completed using reference TRBV2 and TRBJ2-3, is EPEVTQTPSHQVTQMGQEVILRCVPISNHLYFYWYRQILGQKVEFLVSFYNNEISEKSEIFDDQFSVERPDGSNFTLKIRSTKLEDSAMYFCASSEASGTGRDTQYFGPGTRLTVL.